The clone carrying this TCR beta chain was seen just once. Its target is unknown. This sample is drawn from a study of cytotoxic CD8 clonotypes in ibrutinib-treated CLL. Turning to the study itself: The study recorded mean values of almost 260,000 productive templates and under 100,000 productive rearrangements per sample.

With V trimmed by 2 bases and J by 6 bases, 7 bases remained unmatched. CDR1 is MNHEY and CDR2 is SMNVEV in the germline V gene (reference sequence). The CDR3 is 15 residues long. Study outcomes and limitations: Contraction or stability on treatment characterized the public clonotypes, which were uncommon. Baseline clonality exceeded age-matched healthy donors and tracked circulating CD8+ T-cell counts.

Clones were sequenced by immunoSEQ multiplex PCR, and TCRdb holds only the in-frame ones, with some missing. In the table there are about 300,000 clones, about 72% of which are singletons. The authors obtained around 2 micrograms of genomic DNA from cryopreserved PBMCs for TCR beta libraries. This clonotype originated in a human donor with chronic lymphocytic leukemia. Specimen: PBMCs, collected at disease progression, from a patient treated with ibrutinib. This chain joins TRBV27 and TRBJ1-2; 9 positions agree with TRBD1. CDR3: CASSLRFGTGHGYTF. The CDR3 bases are TGTGCCAGCAGTTTACGGTTCGGGACAGGGCATGGCTACACCTTC.